These 27 T cell receptor beta chains share one sample of origin, sequenced in a study of shared clonotypes between healthy human individuals. Some clones are missing from TCRdb's copy, which holds only in-frame ones; the method was immunoSEQ multiplex PCR. The sample shows 2 million to 2.5 million clones, approximately 94% of them seen only once. CD45RO-negative cells were positively selected for CCR7, leaving out terminally differentiated effector memory CD45RA+ cells. Specimen: naive CD8+ T cells from PBMCs. The receptor source for this set is a young man in good health. Some clones in this sample may be carry-over from other donors' samples.

V gene TRBV5-4 combines with J gene TRBJ1-1; 9 bases line up with TRBD1. CDR3 length: 18 residues. Per germline, CDR1 SGHNT and CDR2 YYREEE (reference sequence). The V and J ends lost 4 bases and 6 bases, in that order; junction bases with no gene match: 19. This CDR3 reads CASSPLWGQGMALAEAFF. The CDR3 nucleotides are TGTGCCAGCAGCCCTCTGTGGGGACAGGGTATGGCCCTGGCTGAAGCTTTCTTT.

CDR3 loop: CASRDGGNQPQHF. CDR3 sequence (DNA): TGTGCCAGTAGGGATGGTGGCAATCAGCCCCAGCATTTT. V is TRBV19 and J is TRBJ1-5; D is unclear. The CDR3 extends over 13 amino acids. The V end was cut by 6 bases, the J end by 2 bases, with 8 bases between. CDR1 is LNHDA and CDR2 is SQIVND in the germline V gene (reference sequence).

The chain has TRBV5-6 and TRBJ1-3; D is unclear. Germline V gives CDR1 SGHDT, CDR2 YYEEEE. Trimming removed 4 bases from V and 4 bases from J, with 6 bases in between. The CDR3 is 12 residues long. The CDR3: CASSPGGNTIYF. CDR3 sequence (DNA): TGTGCCAGCAGCCCCGGGGGAAACACCATATATTTT. Together with reference TRBV5-6 and TRBJ1-3, the CDR3 gives the full variable domain: DAGVTQSPTHLIKTRGQQVTLRCSPKSGHDTVSWYQQALGQGPQFIFQYYEEEERQRGNFPDRFSGHQFPNYSSELNVNALLLGDSALYLCASSPGGNTIYFGEGSWLTVV.

The chain employs TRBV27 and TRBJ1-5; the D is unclear. Germline V gene sequence: CDR1 MNHEY, CDR2 SMNVEV (reference sequence). This CDR3 is 13 amino acids long. V lost 5 bases and J lost 4, with 9 bases in between. CDR3 residues: CASSPTINQPQHF. CDR3 nucleotides: TGTGCCAGCAGTCCTACTATAAATCAGCCCCAGCATTTT.

The chain uses TRBV27 and TRBJ2-3, with 8 positions matching TRBD2. There are 17 residues in the CDR3. Per germline, CDR1 MNHEY and CDR2 SMNVEV (reference sequence). After removal of 4 bases from V and 2 bases from J, the junction contained 11 bases not matched to a gene. The chain's CDR3 is CASSSPVAGGFTDTQYF. CDR3 nucleotides: TGTGCCAGCAGTTCCCCCGTGGCGGGAGGATTCACAGATACGCAGTATTTT.

This clone showed up just a few times. This rearrangement joins TRBV29-1 to TRBJ1-4; D might be TRBD1 (6 bases). The CDR3 covers 13 residues. Looked up from germline, CDR1 is SQVTM and CDR2 is ANQGSEA. V lost 6 bases and J lost 8, with 16 bases in between. CDR3 DNA sequence: TGCAGCGTGCACGGGGGGCACGAAGAAAAACTGTTTTTT. It yields the protein CSVHGGHEEKLFF.

This clone was observed once. The rearrangement joins TRBV4-2 to TRBJ1-2; TRBD1 might be the D (5 bases). CDR1 is LGHNA and CDR2 is YNFKEQ in the germline V gene. Trimming took 4 bases from V and 2 from J, leaving 14 bases between them. CDR3 length equals 15 residues. The DNA of the CDR3 is TGTGCCAGCAGCCTCAATAGGGGACGGAACTATGGCTACACCTTC. Protein product: CASSLNRGRNYGYTF.

This clone was found once. The chain carries TRBV27 and TRBJ2-7, with TRBD2 matching 7 bases. Germline CDR1 MNHEY, CDR2 SMNVEV (reference sequence). The CDR3 has 12 residues. The J segment lost 7 bases and the V segment lost 6 bases, leaving 6 bases of the junction unmatched. CDR3 protein: CASSHGRGEQYF. In DNA, the CDR3 is TGTGCCAGCAGCCACGGGCGGGGGGAGCAGTACTTC.

The V and J genes are TRBV28 and TRBJ2-2; unclear D gene. Germline V gives CDR1 MDHEN, CDR2 SYDVKM. Trimming took off 6 bases at V and 1 base at J, with 18 bases between the two ends. This CDR3 spans 17 amino acids. CDR3 in DNA: TGTGCCAGCAGCGTAGCCCAAATAGGAATGAACACCGGGGAGCTGTTTTTT. Encoded protein: CASSVAQIGMNTGELFF.

As DNA, the CDR3 is TGTGCCAGCAGTGACTATACAGGGCCCGGGGAGCTGTTTTTT. Encoded protein: CASSDYTGPGELFF. The chain is built from TRBV2 and TRBJ2-2, with D possibly TRBD1 on 6 matching bases. V gave up 3 bases and J gave up 6 bases, with 11 bases separating them. CDR1 and CDR2 from the germline V gene are SNHLY and FYNNEI. CDR3 length equals 14 residues.

The chain carries TRBV29-1 and TRBJ1-2, with D perhaps matching TRBD1 (5 bases). Trimming stripped 4 bases from V and 3 bases from J, with 12 bases between. Germline CDR1 and CDR2: SQVTM and ANQGSEA. The CDR3 consists of 13 residues. The CDR3 reads CSVVGEFYYGYTF. The CDR3 bases are TGCAGCGTTGTGGGGGAGTTTTACTATGGCTACACCTTC.

The chain uses TRBV2 and TRBJ2-7; 10 bases map to TRBD1. This CDR3 contains 16 residues. The germline V gene encodes CDR1 SNHLY and CDR2 FYNNEI. The V gene end was trimmed by 6 bases and the J gene end by 5 bases; junction bases not matched to a gene: 13. CDR3 protein: CASRNYLTGGLDEQYF. The CDR3 DNA reads as TGTGCCAGCAGGAACTACCTGACAGGGGGCCTCGACGAGCAGTACTTC.

The chain combines TRBV9 with TRBJ2-1; D is possibly TRBD2 (5 bases). Germline lookup yields CDR1 SGDLS and CDR2 YYNGEE. Trimming took 0 bases from V and 7 from J, leaving 11 bases between them. The CDR3 contains 14 residues. CDR3 sequence reads: CASSVARTGNEQFF. CDR3 DNA sequence: TGTGCCAGCAGCGTAGCGCGGACGGGAAATGAGCAGTTCTTC.

This rearrangement joins TRBV6-6 to TRBJ2-7, with D perhaps matching TRBD1 (8 bases). Trimming took off 5 bases at V and 2 bases at J, with 16 bases between the two ends. CDR3 length: 15 amino acids. Germline V lookup: CDR1 MNHNY, CDR2 SVGAGI (reference sequence). Here the CDR3 DNA reads TGTGCCAGCAGTGCAGGGGGCGGGAGCACCTACGAGCAGTACTTC. This sequence encodes CASSAGGGSTYEQYF.

The rearrangement uses TRBV4-2 and TRBJ2-3; the D gene is possibly TRBD2 (6 bases). The germline V gene has CDR1 LGHNA and CDR2 YNFKEQ. The CDR3 sequence is 16 residues long. V was shortened by 0 bases and J by 2 bases, with 12 bases between the two germline ends. CDR3 bases: TGTGCCAGCAGCCAAGAATGGTCTAGCGTCACAGATACGCAGTATTTT. Translation: CASSQEWSSVTDTQYF.

J is TRBJ2-7 and V is TRBV28, with D possibly matching TRBD2 (7 bases). V shed 6 bases and J shed 0 bases, with 21 bases lying between them. This CDR3 is built from 17 residues. Germline V gene sequence: CDR1 MDHEN, CDR2 SYDVKM. DNA for the CDR3: TGTGCCAGCAGCCTCCCCCTGGGGGCGGGAGACTCCTACGAGCAGTACTTC. It encodes CASSLPLGAGDSYEQYF.

V is TRBV4-1 and J is TRBJ2-3, with 14 bases lining up with TRBD2. After removal of 2 bases from V and 1 base from J, the junction contained 5 bases not matched to a gene. From germline, CDR1 is MGHRA and CDR2 YSYEKL. The CDR3 has 18 residues. The CDR3 DNA follows: TGCGCCAGCAGCCAAAGACTAGCGGGAGGGCTTCGCACAGATACGCAGTATTTT. Amino acids: CASSQRLAGGLRTDTQYF.

This clone has just one count. CDR3 coding DNA: TGCGCCAGCAGCCAAGATCTTATGGGACTAGGGAACACCGGGGAGCTGTTTTTT. It yields the protein CASSQDLMGLGNTGELFF. V usage is TRBV4-3 and J usage is TRBJ2-2; 8 bases match TRBD2. Germline CDR1 and CDR2: LGHNA and YSLEER. This CDR3 contains 18 residues. Germline trimming cut 0 bases from V and 1 base from J; bases unmatched to any gene: 7.

This clone has just one count. The chain carries TRBV10-2 and TRBJ2-2; D may match TRBD1 or TRBD2 (7 bases each). Trimming took off 11 bases at V and 5 bases at J, with 18 bases between the two ends. Germline V gene data show CDR1 as WSHSY and CDR2 as SAAADI. The CDR3 spans 14 residues. CDR3 residues: CAGRGDSGTGELFF. Here the CDR3 DNA reads TGCGCCGGACGGGGGGACAGCGGGACCGGGGAGCTGTTTTTT.

The V gene is TRBV6-5, the J gene TRBJ2-3; D is uncertain. This CDR3 region has 15 residues. Trimming took 6 bases from V and 1 from J, leaving 14 bases between them. Germline loops: CDR1 MNHEY, CDR2 SVGAGI. In DNA form, the CDR3 reads TGTGCCAGCAGCTCCGCGGTGTATGGCACAGATACGCAGTATTTT. Translation: CASSSAVYGTDTQYF.

The chain joins TRBV7-9 to TRBJ1-4, with D hard to call. Germline-derived CDR1 and CDR2 are SEHNR and FQNEAQ (reference sequence). V gave up 5 bases and J gave up 5 bases, with 18 bases separating them. This CDR3 is 16 amino acids long. In DNA form, the CDR3 reads TGTGCCAGCAGCCCCGCCTCGGAAGTCGCGAATGAAAAACTGTTTTTT. This gives the protein CASSPASEVANEKLFF.

This chain links TRBV9 with TRBJ2-4, with 7 bases matching TRBD2. J was trimmed by 0 bases and V by 3 bases; bases with no gene match: 3. The length of the CDR3 is 15 residues. Germline V gene data show CDR1 as SGDLS and CDR2 as YYNGEE. In nucleotides, the CDR3 is TGTGCCAGCAGCGGGGAGGGACTAGCCAAAAACATTCAGTACTTC. Translation gives CASSGEGLAKNIQYF. The whole variable domain, remainder taken from reference TRBV9 and TRBJ2-4, is DSGVTQTPKHLITATGQRVTLRCSPRSGDLSVYWYQQSLDQGLQFLIQYYNGEERAKGNILERFSAQQFPDLHSELNLSSLELGDSALYFCASSGEGLAKNIQYFGAGTRLSVL.

V is TRBV6-1 and J is TRBJ2-7; 7 positions match TRBD2. The CDR3 length is 14 residues. In germline, CDR1 is MNHNS, CDR2 SASEGT. The junction had 3 bases not matched to a gene; V was cut back by 0 bases and J by 4 bases. DNA of the CDR3: TGTGCCAGCAGTGAAGCCACAGCGGGGTACGAGCAGTACTTC. Protein sequence: CASSEATAGYEQYF.

The chain employs TRBV19 and TRBJ2-1; D assignment may be TRBD1 or TRBD2 (5 bases each). V was clipped by 3 bases and J by 4 bases, with 16 bases between them. The CDR3 covers 16 residues. Germline V lookup: CDR1 LNHDA, CDR2 SQIVND (reference sequence). CDR3 amino acids: CASSIPLGGGYNEQFF. In DNA form, the CDR3 reads TGTGCCAGTAGTATCCCCTTAGGTGGGGGATACAATGAGCAGTTCTTC. The full variable domain, in which reference TRBV19 and TRBJ2-1 provide the parts outside the CDR3, is DGGITQSPKYLFRKEGQNVTLSCEQNLNHDAMYWYRQDPGQGLRLIYYSQIVNDFQKGDIAEGYSVSREKKESFPLTVTSAQKNPTAFYLCASSIPLGGGYNEQFFGPGTRLTVL.

The rearrangement joins TRBV9 to TRBJ1-5, with 11 bases fitting TRBD1. This CDR3 is built from 16 residues. The germline V gene encodes CDR1 SGDLS and CDR2 YYNGEE. With V trimmed by 2 bases and J by 6 bases, 7 bases remained unmatched. The chain's CDR3 is CASSVGTGGLGQPQHF. The CDR3 bases are TGTGCCAGCAGCGTTGGGACAGGGGGTTTAGGTCAGCCCCAGCATTTT. The variable domain in full, completed from reference TRBV9 and TRBJ1-5, reads DSGVTQTPKHLITATGQRVTLRCSPRSGDLSVYWYQQSLDQGLQFLIQYYNGEERAKGNILERFSAQQFPDLHSELNLSSLELGDSALYFCASSVGTGGLGQPQHFGDGTRLSIL.

The chain combines TRBV9 with TRBJ2-7, with D tentatively TRBD2 (5 bases). The CDR3 extends over 15 amino acids. V was cut by 4 bases and J by 6 bases, with 20 bases left in between. Germline V gives CDR1 SGDLS, CDR2 YYNGEE. CDR3 loop: CASSPGSVASGEQYF. In DNA form, the CDR3 reads TGTGCCAGCAGCCCGGGGTCTGTGGCTTCTGGCGAGCAGTACTTC.

This clone was seen just once. The chain employs TRBV4-2 and TRBJ2-2; 8 bases are shared with TRBD2. The CDR3 is 17 residues long. The germline V gene encodes CDR1 LGHNA and CDR2 YNFKEQ. V trimming: 0 bases; J trimming: 6 bases; junction bases outside the gene matches: 9. This CDR3 reads CASSQEKTGGLAGELFF. The DNA of the CDR3 is TGTGCCAGCAGCCAAGAAAAAACGGGAGGGCTGGCCGGGGAGCTGTTTTTT.